This paragraph reports one T cell receptor beta chain. Its antigen remains unidentified. This entry is derived from a study of CD8 T cells in ankylosing spondylitis. Study-level results: There was reportedly significant enrichment of clones that were disease-linked in matched ankylosing spondylitis synovial fluid. Disease-linked clones bore a CD8+ phenotype and were relatively rare in peripheral blood. A TCR beta motif of fewer than 10 highly homologous variants seemed to mark ankylosing spondylitis blood.

The CDR3 runs 11 residues. CDR1 SGDLS and CDR2 YYNGEE come from the germline V gene. V lost 2 bases to trimming and J lost 1 base, with 0 bases between them. A quantitative 5'-RACE method, one with molecular barcodes, was used to make TCR beta libraries. One entry per CDR3 protein, called by TCRdb with MiXCR from the 5' RACE reads. The sample lists around 7,000 distinct CDR3 sequences, 8.2% occurring once. Sequencing was done on a sample of blood, either unsorted or a sorted T cell fraction (not recorded which). The sequence was collected from a male donor with ankylosing spondylitis or in good health (not recorded which). V usage is TRBV9 and J usage is TRBJ2-5; no definite D call. The CDR3 region is CASSVQETQYF. DNA for the CDR3: TGTGCCAGCAGCGTCCAAGAGACCCAGTACTTC.